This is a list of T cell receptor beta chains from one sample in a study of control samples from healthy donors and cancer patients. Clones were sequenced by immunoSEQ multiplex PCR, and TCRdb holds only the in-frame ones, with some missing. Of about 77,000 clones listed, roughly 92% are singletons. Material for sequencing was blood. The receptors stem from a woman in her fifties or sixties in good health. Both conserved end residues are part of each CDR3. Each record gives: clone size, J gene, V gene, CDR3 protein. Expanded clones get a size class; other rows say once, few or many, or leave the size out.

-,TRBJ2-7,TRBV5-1,CASSLLTQTYEQYF
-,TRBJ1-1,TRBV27,CASSAAEGVTEAFF
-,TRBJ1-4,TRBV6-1,CASSDQVFNEKLFF
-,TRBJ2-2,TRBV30,CAWSVFRGGELFF
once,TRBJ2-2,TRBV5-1,CASRGASGRADTGELFF
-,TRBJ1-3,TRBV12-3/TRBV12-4,CASASGPRNTIYF
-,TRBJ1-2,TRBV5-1,CASSLVGGDSGYTF
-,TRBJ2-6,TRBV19,CASSVNSYSGASVLTF
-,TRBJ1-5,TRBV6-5,CASKGSNQPQHF
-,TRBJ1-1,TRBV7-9,CASSEIKGFPEAFF
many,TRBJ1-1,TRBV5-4,CASHAYTGNTEAFF
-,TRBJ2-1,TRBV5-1,CASSRDHEQFF
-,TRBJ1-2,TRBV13,CASSLMLGGYTF